The sequence of this T cell receptor beta chain was determined in a study of siplizumab effects on memory and regulatory T cells. Study observations and caveats: Only a minor fraction of alloreactive clones mapped to unstimulated subsets. Suppression by proliferating Tregs derived from siplizumab cultures was not verified.

Here immunoSEQ multiplex PCR was the method, and the copy in TCRdb shows in-frame clones only, minus some. The sample has over 100,000 clones, about 91% seen once. Of note for this clone: Its target is unknown.

Germline loops: CDR1 SGHKS, CDR2 YYEKEE (reference sequence). V lost 4 bases and J lost 4, with 11 bases in between. This CDR3 has 13 amino acids. Sequenced: Tregs sorted from blood. The genes are TRBV5-5 and TRBJ2-5; D is undetermined. This sequence originates from a human donor in good health. The CDR3 DNA is TGTGCCAGCAGCCCTCTTCCGGGAGAGACCCAGTACTTC. Translating it yields CASSPLPGETQYF.